This T cell receptor (beta chain) was found in a study of T cells expressing NK-cell markers. At the level of the study: Sorted CD3+CD56-NKG2C+, CD3+CD56+NKG2C+ and CD3+CD56+NKG2C- T cells supplied the TCR beta repertoires.

TCRdb reprocessed the 5' RACE reads, with one entry per CDR3 protein and no DNA. This listing includes about 460,000 distinct CDR3 sequences. General study findings and limits: There were four donors in whom these clonotypes also led the CD3+CD56-NKG2C+ fraction. Among CD8+ T cells from six donors, dominant NKG2C+ clonotypes accounted for roughly 1.0-7.0%.

A remark on this clonotype: Its antigen is unidentified.

Germline V gene lookup returns CDR1 DFQATT and CDR2 SNEGSKA (reference sequence). The CDR3 spans 13 residues. This TCR was sampled from a woman aged 50 to 60 in good health. Sequenced: blood T cells: a sorted CD56 or NKG2C T cell subset, CD4+ or CD8+ T cells, or bulk PBMC T cells (not recorded which). The J gene is TRBJ2-3, the V gene TRBV20-1. The CDR3 is CSARVTTTDTQYF.